This TCR beta chain was sequenced during a study of T-cell reconstitution after alpha-beta-depleted transplantation in children. Notes on the study in general: At one year after transplant, newly produced T cells mostly accounted for T-cell counts and diversity. Several hundred expanded graft clones reportedly supplied alpha-beta T cells about two months after transplant. It was surviving recipient T cells and thymic progenitors that gave some patients high TCRbeta diversity at day 60.

Researchers prepared the TCRbeta library using unique molecular identifiers, the study reports. TCRdb reprocessed the PCR reads via MiXCR and lists one record per CDR3 protein. The data show under 150,000 distinct CDR3 sequences, 9.5% to 10% seen once. Comments on this clonotype: Antigen unknown.

The CDR3 has 14 amino acids. V shed 5 bases, J shed 4 bases, and the junction held 4 bases outside the gene matches. The sample here was PBMCs, mostly from graft donor cells, taken 180 days after TCRalphabeta/CD19-depleted stem cell transplant. The rearrangement joins TRBV12-3 or TRBV12-4 to TRBJ1-3, with 8 nucleotides matching TRBD1. This receptor was identified in a girl in the first two years of life who had a stem cell transplant for combined immunodeficiency, so the T cells may come from the graft donor. The CDR3 protein is CASSVTGAGNTIYF. CDR3 nucleotides: TGTGCCAGCAGTGTGACAGGGGCCGGAAACACCATATATTTT.